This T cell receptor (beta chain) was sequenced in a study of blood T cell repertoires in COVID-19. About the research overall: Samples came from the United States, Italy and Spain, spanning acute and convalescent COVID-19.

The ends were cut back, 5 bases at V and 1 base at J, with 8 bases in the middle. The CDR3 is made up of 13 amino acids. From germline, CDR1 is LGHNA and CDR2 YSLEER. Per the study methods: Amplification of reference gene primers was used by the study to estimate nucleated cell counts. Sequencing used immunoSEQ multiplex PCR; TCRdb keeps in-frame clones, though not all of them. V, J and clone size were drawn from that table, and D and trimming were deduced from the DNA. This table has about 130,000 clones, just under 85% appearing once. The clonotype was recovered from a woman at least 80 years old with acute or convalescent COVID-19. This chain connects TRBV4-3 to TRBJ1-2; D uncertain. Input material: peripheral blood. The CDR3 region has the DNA TGCGCCAGCAGCTACAGTCGTAACTATGGCTACACCTTC. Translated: CASSYSRNYGYTF.